This is a list of T cell receptor beta chains from one sample in a study of identifying expanded T cells in peripheral blood. The data were produced by immunoSEQ multiplex PCR, yet TCRdb's version contains in-frame clones alone and is incomplete. The data contain 45,000 to 65,000 clones, roughly 82% of them seen just once; the ten biggest clones take up around 15%. Source material: blood. Source of these receptors: a person between 18 and 70 years old in good health. Each CDR3 is given with its conserved first and last residue. The D gene is left open where the match is weak. A clone size is listed for some rows: how often the clone was seen (once, few, many), or a class if it is expanded.

D	size	J	V	DNA	CDR3
TRBD2	.	TRBJ2-5	TRBV7-9	TGTGCCAGCAGCTTAGCGTCACTAGCGGGAGTTGGAGAGACCCAGTACTTC	CASSLASLAGVGETQYF
TRBD2	.	TRBJ2-3	TRBV5-1	TGCGCCAGCAGCTTGGGGATTCTAGCGGGGGACACAGATACGCAGTATTTT	CASSLGILAGDTDTQYF
.	few	TRBJ1-4	TRBV5-1	TGCGCCAGCAGCTTGCGGGGCGATAATGAAAAACTGTTTTTT	CASSLRGDNEKLFF
.	.	TRBJ2-1	TRBV5-1	TGTGCCAGCACGGGGGTCAGGGAGCAGTTCTTC	CASTGVREQFF
TRBD1	.	TRBJ1-2	TRBV2	TGTGCCAGCAGTGACCCAGGGACAGACTATGGCTACACCTTC	CASSDPGTDYGYTF
TRBD1	once	TRBJ2-7	TRBV25-1	TGTGCCAGCACCTCCCCCGGGCAGGGGGCTCTCTACGAGCAGTACTTC	CASTSPGQGALYEQYF
.	few	TRBJ1-3	TRBV18	TGTGCCAGCTCACTTGAGACCGGAAACACCATATATTTT	CASSLETGNTIYF
TRBD1	few	TRBJ1-2	TRBV6-1	TGTGCCAGCAGTGTAGCCTGGACAGGGGGCAGTGGCTACACCTTC	CASSVAWTGGSGYTF
TRBD2	.	TRBJ2-3	TRBV18	TGTGCCAGCAACCCAACCGGGGGGATTAGCACAGATACGCAGTATTTT	CASNPTGGISTDTQYF
.	few	TRBJ2-3	TRBV19	TGTGCCAGTAGACCGAGGATAAACACAGATACGCAGTATTTT	CASRPRINTDTQYF
.	once	TRBJ1-1	TRBV4-1	TGCGCCAGCAGCCAAGATAGCTTAGGGCACAGTTTGAACACTGAAGCTTTCTTT	CASSQDSLGHSLNTEAFF
.	.	TRBJ1-1	TRBV30	TGTGCCTGGAGTGTACGGCAGGTCGGCACTGAAGCTTTCTTT	CAWSVRQVGTEAFF
TRBD2	.	TRBJ2-7	TRBV7-6	TGTGCCAGCAGCTTAGAAACTAGCGGAGCATACGAGCAGTACTTC	CASSLETSGAYEQYF
.	.	TRBJ2-7	TRBV6-1	TGTGCCAGCAGTCACAGACCTCGGGGCGAGCAGTACTTC	CASSHRPRGEQYF
.	.	TRBJ1-1	TRBV6-5	TGTGCCAGCAAGTTAAACACTGAAGCTTTCTTT	CASKLNTEAFF
.	.	TRBJ1-2	TRBV6-5	TGTGCCAGCAGTTACAGACCCAGCCATGGCTACACCTTC	CASSYRPSHGYTF
.	.	TRBJ1-2	TRBV5-6	TGTGCCAGCAGCTTGGGGACCACGGGCGGCTACACCTTC	CASSLGTTGGYTF
.	.	TRBJ2-3	TRBV19	TGTGCCAGTAGTATAGAGAGGGGGGGCTACACAGATACGCAGTATTTT	CASSIERGGYTDTQYF
.	.	TRBJ1-1	TRBV4-1	TGCGCCAGCAGCCAGGAAAGGACCGCTGAAGCTTTCTTT	CASSQERTAEAFF
.	.	TRBJ1-1	TRBV19	TGTGCCAGTAGCAGGGGCTTGAACACTGAAGCTTTCTTT	CASSRGLNTEAFF
.	.	TRBJ2-7	TRBV11-2	TGTGCCAGCAGCTTATTAGTAGACGGGGAGCAGTACTTC	CASSLLVDGEQYF
.	once	TRBJ2-7	TRBV5-5	TGTGCCAGCAGCGGGGAGCCGTACGAGCAGTACTTC	CASSGEPYEQYF
.	.	TRBJ1-2	TRBV19	TGTGCCAGTAGTATAGATCGTAATGGTGATGGCTACACCTTC	CASSIDRNGDGYTF
.	.	TRBJ1-3	TRBV6-1	TGTGCCAGCAGTGAACGAATCGGGATCTTCTCTGGAAACACCATATATTTT	CASSERIGIFSGNTIYF
.	.	TRBJ2-7	TRBV4-3	TGCGCCAGCAGCCAAGATCGACGGGTGAACTACGAGCAGTACTTC	CASSQDRRVNYEQYF
.	.	TRBJ1-2	TRBV4-1	TGCGCCAGCAGCCAAGAAATGGGGGCGTGGTGGGATGGCTACACCTTC	CASSQEMGAWWDGYTF
.	.	TRBJ1-2	TRBV5-4	TGTGCCAGCAGTCTTCCTTCGACCCCTAACTATGGCTACACCTTC	CASSLPSTPNYGYTF
.	.	TRBJ2-3	TRBV29-1	TGCAGCGTTGAGAAGTCCGGAACTAGCACAGATACGCAGTATTTT	CSVEKSGTSTDTQYF
.	.	TRBJ1-2	TRBV7-3	TGTGCCAGCAGCCCCCGGGGCAGTAGATATGGCTACACCTTC	CASSPRGSRYGYTF
TRBD1	few	TRBJ2-1	TRBV29-1	TGCAGCGTTGATGGGGGGACAGGAGTAACCTACAATGAGCAGTTCTTC	CSVDGGTGVTYNEQFF
TRBD2	.	TRBJ2-7	TRBV4-2	TGTGCCAGCAGCCAAGTCCCACTAGCGGGAGTGAAGGAGCAGTACTTC	CASSQVPLAGVKEQYF
.	.	TRBJ1-5	TRBV6-1	TGTGCCAGCAAGAGGACCGTTTATAGCAATCAGCCCCAGCATTTT	CASKRTVYSNQPQHF
.	.	TRBJ2-3	TRBV7-9	TGTGCCAGCAGCTCGGGACCAGGGACCTCGGGAGATACGCAGTATTTT	CASSSGPGTSGDTQYF
.	.	TRBJ2-1	TRBV5-3	TGTGCCAGAAGCCCAGGGGTTGAGCAGTTCTTC	CARSPGVEQFF
.	.	TRBJ1-5	TRBV7-2	TGTGCCAGCAGCTTCGCGAGGGGTGCCAATCAGCCCCAGCATTTT	CASSFARGANQPQHF
TRBD2	.	TRBJ2-5	TRBV4-2	TGTGCCAGCAGCCGAGCACTAGCGGGGGGGGAGACCCAGTACTTC	CASSRALAGGETQYF
.	many	TRBJ1-3	TRBV25-1	TGTGCCAGCAGTACGGGGGTCGGAAACACCATATATTTT	CASSTGVGNTIYF
TRBD1	.	TRBJ1-2	TRBV29-1	TGCAGCGTTGAAGATGGGACAGTTTCAGGCTACACCTTC	CSVEDGTVSGYTF
TRBD1	.	TRBJ2-1	TRBV19	TGTGCCAGTAGGCGGGACAGGGGCCCGCTCGAGCAGTTCTTC	CASRRDRGPLEQFF
.	.	TRBJ1-1	TRBV7-9	TGTGCCAGCAGCTTAGCGAGAGGGTTCACCACTGAAGCTTTCTTT	CASSLARGFTTEAFF
TRBD2	.	TRBJ2-3	TRBV5-1	TGCGCCAGCAGCTTGGGGGCTAGCGGGGGGCGCACAGATACGCAGTATTTT	CASSLGASGGRTDTQYF
TRBD1	.	TRBJ2-5	TRBV10-3	TGTGCCATCAGCTCTGGACAGGCTCAAGAGACCCAGTACTTC	CAISSGQAQETQYF